Following are 30 T cell receptor beta chains from one sample sequenced in a study of blood T cell repertoires in COVID-19. The repertoire was sequenced with immunoSEQ multiplex PCR; TCRdb's copy has only in-frame clones and lacks some. The table records about 73,000 clones, approximately 83% of them present only once. The sample consisted of peripheral blood. These receptors originate from an elderly man with active or convalescent COVID-19.

V and J are TRBV4-2 and TRBJ2-5; 14 bases line up with TRBD2. This CDR3 comprises 16 residues. J was trimmed by 4 bases and V by 2 bases; bases with no gene match: 3. CDR1 is LGHNA, CDR2 YNFKEQ, per germline. The CDR3 sequence: CASSQLTSGRGETQYF. The CDR3 DNA reads TGTGCCAGCAGCCAACTGACTAGCGGGAGGGGAGAGACCCAGTACTTC.

The chain links TRBV3-1 (or the pseudogene TRBV3-2) to TRBJ1-1, with D maybe TRBD1 (6 bases). The germline V gene encodes CDR1 LGHDT and CDR2 YNNKEL (reference sequence). Trimming removed 3 bases from V and 4 bases from J, with 6 bases in between. CDR3 length: 12 residues. This CDR3 reads CASSHRGTEAFF. In nucleotides, the CDR3 is TGTGCCAGCAGCCACAGGGGCACTGAAGCTTTCTTT.

This chain joins TRBV5-5 and TRBJ2-7; 8 positions agree with TRBD2. CDR1 SGHKS and CDR2 YYEKEE come from the germline V gene (reference sequence). The CDR3 extends over 15 amino acids. The V and J ends lost 4 bases and 4 bases, in that order; junction bases with no gene match: 10. The CDR3 loop reads CASSMGLDYPYEQYF. The CDR3, as DNA: TGTGCCAGCAGCATGGGACTAGACTATCCATACGAGCAGTACTTC.

This chain joins TRBV28 and TRBJ1-1; 8 bases line up with TRBD1. The trim removed 7 bases at V and 0 bases at J, leaving 10 bases unmatched. The CDR3 is 16 residues long. Germline CDR1 reads MDHEN; CDR2 reads SYDVKM. The CDR3 loop reads CASTVTGGWMNTEAFF. The CDR3 bases are TGTGCCAGCACTGTAACAGGGGGTTGGATGAACACTGAAGCTTTCTTT.

This chain joins TRBV5-1 and TRBJ2-5; a weak D match, TRBD2 (5 bases). CDR1 is SGHRS and CDR2 is YFSETQ in the germline V gene. CDR3 size: 16 residues. V lost 4 bases to trimming and J lost 4 bases, with 20 bases between them. The CDR3 nucleotides are TGCGCCAGCAGCCCGACCCCTACTAGTCCAGGAGAGACCCAGTACTTC. It yields the protein CASSPTPTSPGETQYF.

The gene calls are TRBV19 and TRBJ2-5; possible D gene TRBD1, 5 bases. CDR1 and CDR2 from the germline V gene are LNHDA and SQIVND (reference sequence). This CDR3 has 13 residues. The V and J ends lost 5 bases and 8 bases respectively, with 15 bases between them. Here the CDR3 reads CASSPGQGLTQYF. CDR3 nucleotides: TGTGCCAGTAGTCCCGGGCAGGGTCTAACCCAGTACTTC.

The rearrangement uses TRBV7-9 and TRBJ1-2; D possibly corresponds to TRBD1 (6 bases). The CDR3 contains 14 residues. Deletions cut 1 base from V and 3 bases from J, with 9 bases between. Germline-derived CDR1 and CDR2 are SEHNR and FQNEAQ (reference sequence). CDR3 nucleotides: TGTGCCAGCAGCTTAGGGCAGGGGCACTATGGCTACACCTTC. Translated: CASSLGQGHYGYTF.

The J gene is TRBJ2-7, the V gene TRBV5-8; no firm D call. This CDR3 is built from 14 residues. The germline V and J ends were trimmed by 0 bases and 0 bases, with 7 bases remaining between them. Germline V gene lookup returns CDR1 SGHTS and CDR2 YDEGEE. The CDR3 sequence: CASSLEWSSYEQYF. For the CDR3, the DNA is TGTGCCAGCAGCTTGGAATGGAGCTCCTACGAGCAGTACTTC.

The genes are TRBV20-1 and TRBJ1-2; a weak D match, TRBD1 (6 bases). CDR1 and CDR2 (germline): DFQATT, SNEGSKA (reference sequence). CDR3 size: 11 residues. V was pared by 4 bases and J by 8 bases, with 11 bases between. This CDR3 is CSATPTGGYTF. CDR3 nucleotides: TGCAGTGCTACTCCCACAGGGGGCTACACCTTC.

This sequence joins TRBV30 and TRBJ2-1; 9 bases align to TRBD2. From germline, CDR1 is GTSNPN and CDR2 SVGIG (reference sequence). The CDR3 has 14 residues. J was trimmed by 1 base and V by 4 bases; bases with no gene match: 2. CDR3 protein: CAWNAGGSYNEQFF. CDR3 coding DNA: TGTGCCTGGAACGCGGGGGGGTCCTACAATGAGCAGTTCTTC.

The rearrangement joins TRBV12-3 or TRBV12-4 to TRBJ2-7; TRBD1 might be the D (5 bases). The CDR3 loop spans 13 amino acids. Trimming took 6 bases from V and 0 from J, leaving 9 bases between them. The CDR3 region is CASRDIYSYEQYF. CDR3 nucleotide sequence: TGTGCCAGCAGGGACATTTACTCCTACGAGCAGTACTTC.

V and J are TRBV2 and TRBJ2-7; 12 bases are shared with TRBD2. This CDR3 is 16 amino acids long. The V segment lost 6 bases and the J segment 2 bases; nucleotides outside the gene matches: 8. CDR1 and CDR2 from the germline V gene are SNHLY and FYNNEI. The chain's CDR3 is CASRVTSGGQTYEQYF. CDR3 in DNA: TGTGCCAGCAGAGTGACTAGCGGGGGACAGACCTACGAGCAGTACTTC. The variable domain in full, with the rest retrieved from reference TRBV2 and TRBJ2-7, is EPEVTQTPSHQVTQMGQEVILRCVPISNHLYFYWYRQILGQKVEFLVSFYNNEISEKSEIFDDQFSVERPDGSNFTLKIRSTKLEDSAMYFCASRVTSGGQTYEQYFGPGTRLTVT.

The genes are TRBV2 and TRBJ1-1; 10 bases line up with TRBD1. The length of the CDR3 is 12 residues. Germline CDR1 reads SNHLY; CDR2 reads FYNNEI. J was trimmed by 11 bases and V by 7 bases; bases with no gene match: 7. CDR3 loop: CASTKVDRGAFF. In DNA form, the CDR3 reads TGTGCCAGCACCAAAGTGGACAGGGGGGCTTTCTTT.

The chain links TRBV18 to TRBJ1-5, with 7 bases identical to TRBD1. CDR1 is KGHSH, CDR2 LQKENI, per germline. The CDR3 covers 18 residues. V was pared by 4 bases and J by 0 bases, with 12 bases of the junction left unmatched. Here the CDR3 DNA reads TGTGCCAGCTCACTATGGAGCCCCGGGACAGTTAGCAATCAGCCCCAGCATTTT. Translation: CASSLWSPGTVSNQPQHF.

The rearrangement joins TRBV5-6 to TRBJ2-5; TRBD1 is a possible D gene (6 bases). The CDR3 sequence is 14 residues long. CDR1 and CDR2 from the germline V gene are SGHDT and YYEEEE. V was shortened by 0 bases and J by 7 bases, with 13 bases between the two germline ends. CDR3 residues: CASSLGWGPGTQYF. CDR3 nucleotide sequence: TGTGCCAGCAGCTTGGGTTGGGGGCCCGGGACCCAGTACTTC. Looking up the rest from reference TRBV5-6 and TRBJ2-5 gives the full variable domain: DAGVTQSPTHLIKTRGQQVTLRCSPKSGHDTVSWYQQALGQGPQFIFQYYEEEERQRGNFPDRFSGHQFPNYSSELNVNALLLGDSALYLCASSLGWGPGTQYFGPGTRLLVL.

The V and J genes are TRBV27 and TRBJ1-5; 7 bases align to TRBD1. There are 15 residues in the CDR3. V shed 6 bases and J 3 bases; nucleotides not matched to a gene: 8. Germline-derived CDR1 and CDR2 are MNHEY and SMNVEV (reference sequence). This chain's CDR3 is CASRPSTGINQPQHF. CDR3 DNA sequence: TGTGCCAGCAGACCATCGACAGGGATCAATCAGCCCCAGCATTTT.

J is TRBJ2-7 and V is TRBV18, with D tentatively TRBD1 (6 bases). Germline lookup yields CDR1 KGHSH and CDR2 LQKENI. The V end lost 2 bases, the J end lost 7 bases, and 15 bases lay between the germline ends. The CDR3 sequence is 14 residues long. DNA of the CDR3: TGTGCCAGCTCACCAACCAACAGGGTAGGAGAGCAGTACTTC. Its translation is CASSPTNRVGEQYF.

CDR3 loop: CASTSGQGLRGYTF. DNA of the CDR3: TGTGCCAGCACCAGCGGCCAGGGGCTGCGTGGCTACACCTTC. The chain recombines TRBV27 with TRBJ1-2, with D tentatively TRBD1 (6 bases). The CDR3 loop spans 14 amino acids. Trimming stripped 7 bases from V and 7 bases from J, with 19 bases between. The germline V gene encodes CDR1 MNHEY and CDR2 SMNVEV (reference sequence).

The chain uses TRBV29-1 and TRBJ1-1; D unclear. Germline CDR1 reads SQVTM; CDR2 reads ANQGSEA. Trimming left V 4 bases short and J 1 base short, with 13 bases between. The CDR3 extends over 14 amino acids. CDR3 in DNA: TGCAGCGTTGTTGAGGTCCGTAAGAACACTGAAGCTTTCTTT. Translation gives CSVVEVRKNTEAFF. The full variable domain, its missing parts supplied by reference TRBV29-1 and TRBJ1-1, is SAVISQKPSRDICQRGTSLTIQCQVDSQVTMMFWYRQQPGQSLTLIATANQGSEATYESGFVIDKFPISRPNLTFSTLTVSNMSPEDSSIYLCSVVEVRKNTEAFFGQGTRLTVV.

This clone was found once. This chain joins TRBV4-1 and TRBJ2-3, with 9 bases matching TRBD1. After removal of 5 bases from V and 5 bases from J, the junction contained 14 bases not matched to a gene. This CDR3 comprises 17 residues. CDR1 MGHRA and CDR2 YSYEKL come from the germline V gene. The CDR3 nucleotides read TGCGCCAGCAGCTTAGGGATACAGGGGGCGCTTATAGATACGCAGTATTTT. Residues: CASSLGIQGALIDTQYF.

V and J are TRBV4-1 and TRBJ2-7; 9 bases agree with TRBD1. The CDR3 is made up of 15 amino acids. After removal of 0 bases from V and 6 bases from J, the junction contained 6 bases not matched to a gene. Germline values: CDR1 MGHRA, CDR2 YSYEKL. The CDR3 nucleotides are TGCGCCAGCAGCCAAGATTCGGACAGGGGCCGCGAGCAGTACTTC. Translating it yields CASSQDSDRGREQYF.

The V and J genes are TRBV7-2 and TRBJ1-6; D ambiguous. The CDR3 runs 14 residues. Germline V gene lookup returns CDR1 SGHTA and CDR2 FQGNSA. Trimming took off 1 base at V and 6 bases at J, with 7 bases between the two ends. The CDR3 DNA follows: TGTGCCAGCAGCTTAGATTCTATTAATTCACCCCTCCACTTT. Translation: CASSLDSINSPLHF.

The chain employs TRBV4-2 and TRBJ1-2; D possibly corresponds to TRBD1 (6 bases). Trimming pared 3 bases from V and 11 bases from J, leaving 25 bases between. CDR3 length: 16 amino acids. CDR1 is LGHNA, CDR2 YNFKEQ, per germline. This CDR3 is CASSHQRGGRIAWYTF. The CDR3 region has the DNA TGTGCCAGCAGCCATCAAAGGGGGGGGCGAATCGCCTGGTACACCTTC.

This clone is a singleton in its sample. This rearrangement joins TRBV10-3 to TRBJ1-5; D might be TRBD1 (5 bases). The germline V gene has CDR1 ENHRY and CDR2 SYGVKD. Trimming left V 7 bases short and J 2 bases short, with 9 bases between. CDR3 length equals 13 residues. The CDR3 sequence: CAITDSRNQPQHF. CDR3 DNA sequence: TGTGCCATCACCGACAGCCGCAATCAGCCCCAGCATTTT.

This clone was counted only a few times. V gene TRBV28 combines with J gene TRBJ2-7, with TRBD1 matching 8 bases. CDR3 length: 14 amino acids. Per germline, CDR1 MDHEN and CDR2 SYDVKM. With V trimmed by 2 bases and J by 8 bases, 8 bases remained unmatched. The CDR3 is CASSLAGGVFKQYF. The CDR3 nucleotides read TGTGCCAGCAGTTTAGCAGGGGGCGTTTTCAAGCAGTACTTC.

The chain carries TRBV4-3 and TRBJ1-5, with D unclear. The germline V gene has CDR1 LGHNA and CDR2 YSLEER. The CDR3 totals 14 residues. The V end was cut by 4 bases, the J end by 1 base, with 8 bases between. The CDR3 sequence is CASSLSGSNQPQHF. CDR3 sequence (DNA): TGCGCCAGCAGCCTTTCGGGGAGCAATCAGCCCCAGCATTTT.

CDR3 nucleotide sequence: TGTGCCAGCAGGGGCAGGGCTTTCGAGACCCAGTACTTC. This codes for CASRGRAFETQYF. The rearrangement uses TRBV28 and TRBJ2-5, with D maybe TRBD1 (5 bases). The CDR3 contains 13 residues. Germline CDR1 reads MDHEN; CDR2 reads SYDVKM. With 6 bases removed from V and 5 bases from J, the gap between germline ends came to 13 bases.

The chain has TRBV6-1 and TRBJ2-7, with a weak D call TRBD1 (5 bases). Germline-derived CDR1 and CDR2 are MNHNS and SASEGT. V lost 3 bases and J lost 0, with 12 bases in between. The CDR3 runs to 15 residues. In DNA form, the CDR3 reads TGTGCCAGCAGTGATAAGGGGCTCGCCTCCTACGAGCAGTACTTC. It is translated as CASSDKGLASYEQYF.

The rearrangement uses TRBV7-9 and TRBJ2-5; a weak D match, TRBD2 (5 bases). From germline, CDR1 is SEHNR and CDR2 FQNEAQ (reference sequence). The V gene lost 5 bases and the J gene lost 3 bases, with 10 bases spanning the gap. The CDR3 sequence is 13 residues long. Here the CDR3 reads CASSTRTEETQYF. The DNA for the CDR3 is TGTGCCAGCAGCACTAGGACGGAAGAGACCCAGTACTTC.

The chain uses TRBV5-4 and TRBJ2-3; the D gene is possibly TRBD1 (5 bases). The CDR3 runs to 16 residues. V was cut by 0 bases and J by 0 bases, with 11 bases left in between. Looked up from germline, CDR1 is SGHNT and CDR2 is YYREEE (reference sequence). CDR3 sequence: CASSLEAGISTDTQYF. CDR3 coding DNA: TGTGCCAGCAGCTTGGAGGCAGGGATTAGCACAGATACGCAGTATTTT.